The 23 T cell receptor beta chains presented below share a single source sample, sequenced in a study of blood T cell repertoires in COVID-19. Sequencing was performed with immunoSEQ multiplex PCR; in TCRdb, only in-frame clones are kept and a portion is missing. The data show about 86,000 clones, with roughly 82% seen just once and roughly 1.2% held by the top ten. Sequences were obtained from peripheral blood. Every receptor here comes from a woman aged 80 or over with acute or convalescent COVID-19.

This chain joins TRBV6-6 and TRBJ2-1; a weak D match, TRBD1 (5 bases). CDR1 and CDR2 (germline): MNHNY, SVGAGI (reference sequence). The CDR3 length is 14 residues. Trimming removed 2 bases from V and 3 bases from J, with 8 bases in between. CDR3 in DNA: TGTGCCAGCAGTTACCAAGACAGCTACAATGAGCAGTTCTTC. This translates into CASSYQDSYNEQFF.

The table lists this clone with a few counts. The CDR3: CASSSGQGETEAFF. The CDR3 DNA is TGTGCCAGCAGCTCCGGACAGGGCGAAACTGAAGCTTTCTTT. The chain employs TRBV7-2 and TRBJ1-1; 8 nucleotides line up with TRBD1. The CDR3 loop spans 14 amino acids. V dropped 4 bases and J dropped 5; count of bases not matched to a gene: 6. The germline gives CDR1 SGHTA, CDR2 FQGNSA.

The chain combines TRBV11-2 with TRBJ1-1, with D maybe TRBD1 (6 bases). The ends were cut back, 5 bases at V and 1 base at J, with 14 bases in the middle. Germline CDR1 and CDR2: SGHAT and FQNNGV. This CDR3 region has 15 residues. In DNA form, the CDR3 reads TGTGCCAGCAGCCAATTTGGGACAACGAACACTGAAGCTTTCTTT. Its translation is CASSQFGTTNTEAFF.

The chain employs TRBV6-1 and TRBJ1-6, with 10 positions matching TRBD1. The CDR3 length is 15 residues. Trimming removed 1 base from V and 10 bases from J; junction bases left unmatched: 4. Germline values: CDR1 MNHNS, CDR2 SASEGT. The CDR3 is CASSEEGTGVSPLHF. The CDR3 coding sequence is TGTGCCAGCAGTGAAGAAGGGACAGGGGTGTCACCCCTCCACTTT.

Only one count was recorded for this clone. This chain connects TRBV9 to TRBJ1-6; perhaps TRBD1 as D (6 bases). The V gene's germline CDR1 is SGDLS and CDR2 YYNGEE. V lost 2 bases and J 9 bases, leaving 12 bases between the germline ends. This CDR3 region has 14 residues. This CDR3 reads CASSVGTLGSPLHF. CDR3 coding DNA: TGTGCCAGCAGCGTGGGGACACTGGGTTCACCCCTCCACTTT.

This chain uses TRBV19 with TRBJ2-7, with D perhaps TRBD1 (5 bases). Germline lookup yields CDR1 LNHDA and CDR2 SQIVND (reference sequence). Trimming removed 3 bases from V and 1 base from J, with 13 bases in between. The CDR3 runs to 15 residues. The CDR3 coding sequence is TGTGCCAGTAGTATGAAACTGCAGGGTTCCTACGAGCAGTACTTC. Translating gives CASSMKLQGSYEQYF.

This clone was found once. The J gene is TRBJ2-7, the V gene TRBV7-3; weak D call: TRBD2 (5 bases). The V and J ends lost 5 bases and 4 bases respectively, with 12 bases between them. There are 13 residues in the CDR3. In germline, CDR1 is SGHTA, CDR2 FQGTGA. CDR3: CASSPAGHYEQYF. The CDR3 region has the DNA TGTGCCAGCAGCCCCGCGGGCCATTACGAGCAGTACTTC.

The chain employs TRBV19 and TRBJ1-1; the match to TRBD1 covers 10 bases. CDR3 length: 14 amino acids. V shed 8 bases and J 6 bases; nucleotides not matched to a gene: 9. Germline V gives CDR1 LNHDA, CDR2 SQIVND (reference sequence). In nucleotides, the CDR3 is TGTGCCAGTCTTACGAGACAGGGGGCCGCTGAAGCTTTCTTT. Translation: CASLTRQGAAEAFF.

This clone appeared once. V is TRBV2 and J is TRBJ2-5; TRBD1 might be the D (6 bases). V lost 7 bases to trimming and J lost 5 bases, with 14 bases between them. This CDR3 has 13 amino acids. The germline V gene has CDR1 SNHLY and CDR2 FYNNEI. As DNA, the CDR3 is TGTGCCAGCACCCCGGGACACTGGGAGACCCAGTACTTC. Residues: CASTPGHWETQYF.

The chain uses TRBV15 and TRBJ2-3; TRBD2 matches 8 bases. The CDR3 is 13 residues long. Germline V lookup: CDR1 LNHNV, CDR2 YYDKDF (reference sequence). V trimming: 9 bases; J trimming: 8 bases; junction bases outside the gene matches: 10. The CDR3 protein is CATGLDGRGTQYF. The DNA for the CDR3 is TGTGCCACGGGACTAGATGGGCGGGGTACGCAGTATTTT.

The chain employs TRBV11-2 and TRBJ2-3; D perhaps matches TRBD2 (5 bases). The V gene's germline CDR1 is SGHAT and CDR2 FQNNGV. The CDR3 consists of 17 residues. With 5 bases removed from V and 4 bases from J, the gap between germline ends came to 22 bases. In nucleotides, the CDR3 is TGTGCCAGCAGCCCTCGGACGTTCGGGCGGGTGGCAGATACGCAGTATTTT. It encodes CASSPRTFGRVADTQYF.

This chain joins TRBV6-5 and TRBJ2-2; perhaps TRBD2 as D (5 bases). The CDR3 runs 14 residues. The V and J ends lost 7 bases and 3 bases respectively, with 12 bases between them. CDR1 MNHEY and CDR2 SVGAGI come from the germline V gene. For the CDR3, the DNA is TGTGCCAGCACCCCCCGGCGGGACACCGGGGAGCTGTTTTTT. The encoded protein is CASTPRRDTGELFF.

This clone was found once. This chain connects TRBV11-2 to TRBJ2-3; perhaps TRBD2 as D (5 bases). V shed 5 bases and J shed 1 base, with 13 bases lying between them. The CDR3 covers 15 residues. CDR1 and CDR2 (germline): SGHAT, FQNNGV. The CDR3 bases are TGTGCCAGCAGCCAGAGGGAGTCCCGCACAGATACGCAGTATTTT. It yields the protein CASSQRESRTDTQYF.

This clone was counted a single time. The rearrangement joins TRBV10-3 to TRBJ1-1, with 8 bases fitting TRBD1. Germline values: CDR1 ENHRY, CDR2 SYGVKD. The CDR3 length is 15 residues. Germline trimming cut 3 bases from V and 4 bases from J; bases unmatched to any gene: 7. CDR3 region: CAISDPGGKGTEAFF. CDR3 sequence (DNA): TGTGCCATCAGTGACCCAGGGGGCAAGGGCACTGAAGCTTTCTTT.

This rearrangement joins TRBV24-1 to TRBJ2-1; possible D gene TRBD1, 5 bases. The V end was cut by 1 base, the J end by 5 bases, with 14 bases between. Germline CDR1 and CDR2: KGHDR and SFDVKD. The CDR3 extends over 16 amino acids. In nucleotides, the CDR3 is TGTGCCACCAGTGATTTAAGACAGATAAGGCACAATGAGCAGTTCTTC. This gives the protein CATSDLRQIRHNEQFF.

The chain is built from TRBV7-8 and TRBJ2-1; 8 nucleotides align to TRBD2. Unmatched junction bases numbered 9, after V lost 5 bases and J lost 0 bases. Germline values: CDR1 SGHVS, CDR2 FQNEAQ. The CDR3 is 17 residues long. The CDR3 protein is CASSNLGAGGSYNEQFF. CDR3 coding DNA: TGTGCCAGCAGCAACCTTGGGGCGGGAGGCTCCTACAATGAGCAGTTCTTC.

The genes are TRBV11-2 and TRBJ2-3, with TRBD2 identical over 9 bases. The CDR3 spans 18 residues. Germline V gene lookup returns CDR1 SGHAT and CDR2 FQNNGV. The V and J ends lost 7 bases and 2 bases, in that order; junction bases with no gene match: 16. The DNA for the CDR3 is TGTGCCAGCATTTCCCTTAGCGGGAGAAGCCTTCCCACAGATACGCAGTATTTT. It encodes CASISLSGRSLPTDTQYF. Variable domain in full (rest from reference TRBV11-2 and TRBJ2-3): EAGVAQSPRYKIIEKRQSVAFWCNPISGHATLYWYQQILGQGPKLLIQFQNNGVVDDSQLPKDRFSAERLKGVDSTLKIQPAKLEDSAVYLCASISLSGRSLPTDTQYFGPGTRLTVL.

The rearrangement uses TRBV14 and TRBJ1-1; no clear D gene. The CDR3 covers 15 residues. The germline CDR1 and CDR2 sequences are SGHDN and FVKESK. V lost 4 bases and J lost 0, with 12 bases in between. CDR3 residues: CASSPYRVMNTEAFF. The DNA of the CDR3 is TGTGCCAGCAGCCCATACAGAGTCATGAACACTGAAGCTTTCTTT.

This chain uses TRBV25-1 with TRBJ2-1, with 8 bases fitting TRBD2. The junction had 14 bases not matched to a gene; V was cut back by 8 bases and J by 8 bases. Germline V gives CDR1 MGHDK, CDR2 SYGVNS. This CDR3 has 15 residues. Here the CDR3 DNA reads TGTGCCAGCTGCCACAGCGGGAGAGGAAAGTATGAGCAGTTCTTC. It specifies CASCHSGRGKYEQFF.

CDR3 region: CATSDHSTSNTGELFF. The CDR3 DNA is TGTGCCACCAGTGACCACTCTACCTCGAACACCGGGGAGCTGTTTTTT. The chain recombines TRBV24-1 with TRBJ2-2; unclear D gene. V lost 4 bases and J 0 bases, leaving 11 bases between the germline ends. Germline loops: CDR1 KGHDR, CDR2 SFDVKD. The CDR3 loop spans 16 amino acids.

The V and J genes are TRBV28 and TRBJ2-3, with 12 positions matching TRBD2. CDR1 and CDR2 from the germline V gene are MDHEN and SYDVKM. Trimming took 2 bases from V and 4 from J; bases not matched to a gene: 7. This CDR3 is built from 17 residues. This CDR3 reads CASSLPASGRAPDTQYF. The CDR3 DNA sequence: TGTGCCAGCAGTTTACCCGCTAGCGGGAGGGCCCCAGATACGCAGTATTTT.

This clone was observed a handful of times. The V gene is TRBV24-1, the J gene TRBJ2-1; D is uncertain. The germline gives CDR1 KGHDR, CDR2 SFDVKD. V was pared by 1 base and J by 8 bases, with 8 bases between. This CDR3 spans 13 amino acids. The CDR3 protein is CATSDFVSDEQFF. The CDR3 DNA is TGTGCCACCAGTGATTTCGTATCCGATGAGCAGTTCTTC.

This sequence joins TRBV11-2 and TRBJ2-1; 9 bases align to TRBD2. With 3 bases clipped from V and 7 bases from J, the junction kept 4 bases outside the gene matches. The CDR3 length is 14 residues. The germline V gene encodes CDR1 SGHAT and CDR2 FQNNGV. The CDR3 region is CASSFGGGVNEQFF. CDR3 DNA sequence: TGTGCCAGCAGCTTCGGCGGGGGGGTGAATGAGCAGTTCTTC.